This TCR beta chain derives from a study of beta chain features in type 1 diabetes (dated by TCRdb to 2016 to 2018). Context from the whole study: No differences in mean age, gender distribution, total cell number or subset yield were found between patients and healthy donors. A total of 85 million to 140 million sorted cells were examined across all samples, and the number of cells per subset was strongly correlated with RNA yield. In the study, TCRB repertoires of sorted circulating CD4+ T cell subsets from recently diagnosed type 1 diabetes patients were compared with those of matched healthy donors. Naive and central memory subsets were obtained from all 30 or so donors, but regulatory and stem cell-like memory subsets were isolated from only 8 patients and 8 healthy donors.

From each donor, a single peripheral blood sample of around 120 mL on average was drawn into heparinised tubes. Using a panel that included CD45RO, CCR7, CD25, CD127, CD95 and CD27, naive, central memory, regulatory and stem cell-like memory CD4+ T cells were sorted on a BD FACSAria II. Every sorted population had a purity above 95%. Right away, PBMCs were isolated by Lymphoprep density gradient centrifugation and were stained directly, with no culture step. So that batch effects would be minimized, each experiment stained and sorted samples in pairs, pairing one healthy donor with one patient. Taken from cysteine to phenylalanine, the CDR3 has 12 residues. Only the CDR3 DNA is retained, 36 bases long and in frame from the first base. The junction carries 5 bases between V and J, which are trimmed by 4 bases and 2 bases respectively. CDR1 and CDR2 were assigned from the germline V gene as SGDLS and YYNGEE.

Overall study outcomes, separate from this receptor: Shorter templates might be favored by PCR, yet because patient and control samples were amplified and corrected together, any such skew would affect both groups equally. Fewer insertions and more nucleotide deletions at VDJ recombination sites were observed in patients with type 1 diabetes, implying thymic rearrangement abnormalities. Type 1 diabetes patients showed a moderate but significant shortening of TCRB CDR3 length in all four CD4+ subsets. Because cDNA was sequenced instead of genomic DNA, activated cells with high expression could be over-represented, although the groups did not differ in activation or CD3 levels. The naive, central memory and regulatory TCRB repertoires appeared to resemble one another more closely among patients than among healthy donors. Because small numbers of individuals were included in the HLA sub-analyses, any influence of HLA type on TCRB rearrangement was left unresolved.

This clone has only a few counts. The antigen it binds to is not known. No base qualities exist here, and no much larger clone lies one base off it. All of the isolated RNA was reverse transcribed with the High Capacity cDNA Reverse Transcription Kit, so expressed TCRB transcripts were sequenced. Naive, central memory and regulatory T cell samples underwent deep immunoSEQ sequencing, averaging roughly 3.4 million total reads per sample. After sorted cells were lysed in RLT buffer, RNA was extracted with DNase-treated RNeasy Micro or Mini kits, with the choice depending on cell number. Each cell subset was processed on its own to prevent cross-contamination, while patient and healthy donor samples were processed together. TCRB sequences were amplified from cDNA with the immunoSEQ multiplex PCR, producing 87-bp fragments spanning the CDR3 region. The amplicons were sequenced using the Illumina HiSeq platform. Regarding the original processing steps: PCR bias was corrected computationally using synthetic template baselines, and reads within Hamming distance 2 were collapsed, with unmergeable singletons discarded. Reads were aligned against IMGT so that V, D and J genes, CDR3 length and insertions or deletions at six rearrangement sites could be assigned. Within each subset, clonotype counts were normalized to sorted cell number, after which true diversity and Gini coefficients were computed with the tcR R package. Repertoire sharing was quantified using the overlap coefficient calculated on TCRB nucleotide sequences. Imported from immuneACCESS, the table was reduced by TCRdb to in-frame sequences with V and J called. These copies leave out some clones; in studies compared against another copy, an unresolved V gene accounts for under half, and the cause of the remainder is not known. The DNA gave D and trimming, while V, J and clone size come from that table. Within this sample are 150,000 to 160,000 clones, with around 10% of them counted one time only. The biggest ten clones account for about 1.9% of the sample.

The sample was central memory CD4+ T cells from blood. The chain is made from TRBV9 and TRBJ2-3; the D gene is not confidently resolved. The clonotype comes from a man aged 18 to 29 in good health. The DNA sequence is as follows: TGTGCCAGCAGCCGTACCACAGATACGCAGTATTTT. The encoded protein is CASSRTTDTQYF.